This TCR beta chain comes out of a study of blood T cell repertoires in COVID-19. Germline CDR1 SQVTM, CDR2 ANQGSEA. The CDR3 is 14 residues long. Losses at the gene ends were 3 bases for V and 2 bases for J; bases not matched to a gene: 4. Repertoires were generated with immunoSEQ multiplex PCR, while TCRdb's copy carries only in-frame clones and drops some. The table lists some 220,000 clones, over 80% of them singletons, with about 1.3% in the top ten. J is TRBJ2-3 and V is TRBV29-1; TRBD2 matches at 8 bases. This receptor was taken from a woman aged 25 to 45 with COVID-19, enrolled during active disease. The sequenced sample consisted of peripheral blood. CDR3 in amino acids: CSVDAGGYTDTQYF. The CDR3 coding sequence is TGCAGCGTTGATGCGGGAGGATACACAGATACGCAGTATTTT.